This T cell receptor beta chain was sequenced during a study of CD8 T cells in Susac syndrome. Germline loops: CDR1 SEHNR, CDR2 FQNEAQ (reference sequence). This CDR3 has 12 amino acids. V shed 6 bases and J shed 5 bases, with 10 bases lying between them. An amount of RNA that ranged from about 0.45 to 1 ug was reverse transcribed with random hexamers. Amplification of TCR beta CDR3 was carried out by immunoSEQ multiplex PCR, which covered 54 Vbeta and 13 Jbeta segments. Each CDR3 protein is one row after TCRdb ran MiXCR on the immunoSEQ multiplex PCR reads. The repertoire holds roughly 140,000 distinct CDR3 sequences, with about 94% as singletons.

This clonotype was sampled from a human donor with multiple sclerosis. The sample comprised CD8+ T cells from PBMCs. V gene TRBV7-9 combines with J gene TRBJ1-1; no firm D call. CDR3 protein: CASRNEDTEAFF. The CDR3 DNA is TGTGCCAGCAGAAATGAGGATACTGAAGCTTTCTTT.